The 7 T cell receptor beta chains below come from one sample, sequenced in a study of OX40 agonist ivuxolimab in advanced cancers. TCRdb keeps only in-frame clones here, not all; method: immunoSEQ multiplex PCR. The table lists some 60,000 clones, 85% to 90% of them singletons. Sequences were derived from CD4+ or CD8+ T cells sorted from blood, sampled in a trial of the OX40 agonist ivuxolimab. The receptors shown here come from an adult with an advanced solid tumor such as melanoma, head and neck, liver or kidney cancer.

V gene TRBV5-1 combines with J gene TRBJ1-6, with no clear D. Trimming took 0 bases from V and 10 from J, leaving 14 bases between them. Germline CDR1 is SGHRS and CDR2 is YFSETQ. CDR3 length equals 15 residues. The CDR3 is CASSLESSKGSPLHF. CDR3 coding DNA: TGCGCCAGCAGCTTGGAGTCCTCAAAGGGATCACCCCTCCACTTT.

This clone was seen only a few times. The rearrangement joins TRBV19 to TRBJ1-5, with D hard to call. V gave up 7 bases and J gave up 6 bases, with 13 bases separating them. The CDR3 is 13 amino acids. Germline V gene sequence: CDR1 LNHDA, CDR2 SQIVND (reference sequence). The CDR3 sequence is CASIRQHGQPQHF. CDR3 DNA: TGTGCCAGTATCCGCCAGCATGGTCAGCCCCAGCATTTT.

This clone was counted once. The J gene is TRBJ2-3, the V gene TRBV11-1; TRBD1 aligns across 9 bases. The V segment lost 5 bases and the J segment 1 base; nucleotides outside the gene matches: 7. Per the germline V gene, CDR1 is SGHAT and CDR2 is FQDESV (reference sequence). The CDR3 consists of 16 residues. CDR3 protein: CASSTRTGAGTDTQYF. In DNA, the CDR3 is TGTGCCAGCAGCACAAGGACAGGGGCTGGCACAGATACGCAGTATTTT.

This chain connects TRBV5-1 to TRBJ2-7; weak D call: TRBD1 (6 bases). The V gene's germline CDR1 is SGHRS and CDR2 YFSETQ. V was trimmed by 3 bases and J by 6 bases, leaving 19 bases between them. This CDR3 spans 15 amino acids. CDR3 region: CASSSVRTDFGEQYF. In DNA, the CDR3 is TGCGCCAGCAGCTCGGTACGGACAGATTTTGGCGAGCAGTACTTC.

The table lists this clone with a count of one. The chain uses TRBV2 and TRBJ1-6; 7 bases line up with TRBD1. V shed 5 bases, J shed 9 bases, and the junction held 7 bases outside the gene matches. The CDR3 is 14 amino acids. Germline V gene sequence: CDR1 SNHLY, CDR2 FYNNEI. CDR3 sequence reads: CASSTGQRSSPLHF. CDR3 nucleotide sequence: TGTGCCAGCAGTACGGGACAGCGTAGTTCACCCCTCCACTTT.

This sequence joins TRBV18 and TRBJ1-1; a weak D match, TRBD1 (5 bases). Germline assignment: CDR1 KGHSH and CDR2 LQKENI. V gave up 6 bases and J gave up 5 bases, with 19 bases separating them. The CDR3 totals 15 residues. Here the CDR3 DNA reads TGTGCCAGCTCTACGGCGGACGGGGGTCGAACTGAAGCTTTCTTT. Its protein product is CASSTADGGRTEAFF.

The rearrangement uses TRBV4-2 and TRBJ1-2; the D is unclear. Per the germline V gene, CDR1 is LGHNA and CDR2 is YNFKEQ. Trimming left V 0 bases short and J 1 base short, with 9 bases between. CDR3 length: 15 amino acids. CDR3 DNA: TGTGCCAGCAGCCAAGAAAGCGGAATTAACTATGGCTACACCTTC. Translation gives CASSQESGINYGYTF.